The sequence of this T cell receptor (beta chain) was determined in a study of response to subunit inactivated influenza vaccine. Via MiXCR, TCRdb re-called the RT-PCR reads, giving one row per CDR3 protein. The data contain about 500,000 distinct CDR3 sequences, approximately 16% of them singletons. Germline V lookup: CDR1 SGHTA, CDR2 FQGNSA. Trimming removed 3 bases from V and 4 bases from J, with 4 bases in between. The length of the CDR3 is 12 residues. As regards this clonotype: What it recognizes is unknown.

General observations from the study: Researchers suggested that each seasonal influenza vaccination recruits few new T cells.

Sample: CD4+ T cells sorted from PBMCs, taken roughly 24 months after vaccination. The chain employs TRBV7-2 and TRBJ1-3; D call uncertain. The TCR comes from a man between 50 and 69 years old who received an inactivated influenza vaccine. This chain's CDR3 is CASSFTGNTIYF. Here the CDR3 DNA reads TGTGCCAGCAGCTTTACCGGAAACACCATATATTTT.